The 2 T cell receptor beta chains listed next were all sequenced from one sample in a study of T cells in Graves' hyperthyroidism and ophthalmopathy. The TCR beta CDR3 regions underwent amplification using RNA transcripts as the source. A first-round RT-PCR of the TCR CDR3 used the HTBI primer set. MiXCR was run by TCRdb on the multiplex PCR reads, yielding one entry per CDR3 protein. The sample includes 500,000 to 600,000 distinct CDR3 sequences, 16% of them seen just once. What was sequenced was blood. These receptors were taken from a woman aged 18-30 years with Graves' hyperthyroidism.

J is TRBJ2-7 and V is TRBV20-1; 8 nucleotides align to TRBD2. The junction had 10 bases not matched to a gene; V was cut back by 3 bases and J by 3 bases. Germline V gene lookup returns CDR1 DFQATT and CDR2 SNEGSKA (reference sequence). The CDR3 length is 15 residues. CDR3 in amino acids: CSARAAGGRLYEQYF. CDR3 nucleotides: TGCAGTGCTAGGGCCGCGGGGGGCCGACTCTACGAGCAGTACTTC.

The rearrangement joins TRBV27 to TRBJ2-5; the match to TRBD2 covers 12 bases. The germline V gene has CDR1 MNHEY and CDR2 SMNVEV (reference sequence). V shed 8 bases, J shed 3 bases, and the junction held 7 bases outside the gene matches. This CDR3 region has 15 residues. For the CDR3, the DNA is TGTGCCAGCCGCTTATCTAGCGGGAGGGAAGAGACCCAGTACTTC. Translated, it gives CASRLSSGREETQYF.